This T cell receptor (beta chain) is drawn from a study of technical replicates of blood from a handful of donors. CDR3 length: 15 residues. Using immunoSEQ multiplex PCR, the repertoire was profiled, and TCRdb retains in-frame clones only, with some absent. The sample contains around 79,000 clones, 75% to 95% of which appear only once. The sequenced sample was T cells isolated from PBMCs. The chain links TRBV21-1 to TRBJ2-7; the table's D call of TRBD1 was not tested on the DNA. TRBV21-1 is reported as a pseudogene. The clonotype comes from a human donor in good health. Some clones in this sample may be carry-over from other donors' samples. This CDR3 reads CASSKAGTGGFEQYF. As DNA, the CDR3 is TGTGCCAGCAGCAAAGCCGGGACAGGCGGTTTCGAGCAGTACTTC.